This entry lists 6 T cell receptor beta chains sequenced from one sample in a study of blood T cell repertoires in COVID-19. TCRdb keeps only in-frame clones here, not all; method: immunoSEQ multiplex PCR. The table lists roughly 110,000 clones, about 85% of them singletons. Sequencing was performed on peripheral blood. Source of these receptors: a man between 35 and 55 years old with acute or convalescent COVID-19.

The genes are TRBV7-2 and TRBJ2-1; 15 nucleotides align to TRBD2. CDR1 SGHTA and CDR2 FQGNSA come from the germline V gene. The CDR3 totals 17 residues. V shed 5 bases and J 9 bases; nucleotides not matched to a gene: 11. The CDR3 nucleotides read TGTGCCAGCAGCACTAATGCGGGACTAGCGGGGGGCGGTGAGCAGTTCTTC. Translating gives CASSTNAGLAGGGEQFF.

This chain uses TRBV5-1 with TRBJ1-1, with TRBD1 as a possible D gene (5 bases). CDR3 length: 16 amino acids. Germline V gene lookup returns CDR1 SGHRS and CDR2 YFSETQ. Trimming shortened V by 1 base and J by 5 bases, and 18 bases separated the two germline ends. Here the CDR3 DNA reads TGCGCCAGCAGCTTGAATGTGAAACGGAGGGGTACTGAAGCTTTCTTT. As protein: CASSLNVKRRGTEAFF.

The CDR3 bases are TGTGCCAGCGGAAGGGACAGGGGGAACACTGAAGCTTTCTTT. Amino acid sequence: CASGRDRGNTEAFF. The rearrangement links TRBV2 to TRBJ1-1; 10 nucleotides agree with TRBD1. V was pared by 8 bases and J by 1 base, with 4 bases of the junction left unmatched. The V gene's germline CDR1 is SNHLY and CDR2 FYNNEI. The CDR3 runs to 14 residues.

This clone has only one observation. The chain couples TRBV3-1 (or the pseudogene TRBV3-2) to TRBJ2-7; TRBD2 might be the D (5 bases). The CDR3 consists of 14 residues. CDR1 is LGHDT, CDR2 YNNKEL, per germline (reference sequence). Trimming pared 3 bases from V and 1 base from J, leaving 10 bases between. The chain's CDR3 is CASSHQDWSYEQYF. CDR3 DNA: TGTGCCAGCAGCCATCAGGACTGGTCCTACGAGCAGTACTTC.

V usage is TRBV19 and J usage is TRBJ1-2, with TRBD1 matching 7 bases. This CDR3 contains 17 residues. Germline V CDR1 and CDR2: LNHDA, SQIVND (reference sequence). Losses at the gene ends were 6 bases for V and 7 bases for J; bases not matched to a gene: 20. CDR3 loop: CASSLGEGAGGIFGYTF. CDR3 coding DNA: TGTGCCAGTAGCCTTGGTGAGGGCGCAGGGGGAATTTTTGGCTACACCTTC.

This sequence joins TRBV19 and TRBJ2-6; D call uncertain. Germline CDR1 LNHDA, CDR2 SQIVND (reference sequence). This CDR3 spans 16 amino acids. V lost 5 bases and J lost 2, with 13 bases in between. The CDR3 loop reads CASSLPRLPGANVLTF. The CDR3 region has the DNA TGTGCCAGTAGTCTCCCGAGGCTACCTGGGGCCAACGTCCTGACTTTC.